Listed here is a single T cell receptor (beta chain). The antigen remains undetermined. This sample stems from a study of cytomegalovirus exposure and HLA in healthy donors. General study points: The availability of immune exposure information extended only to CMV serostatus. TCR beta chain V- and J-gene trimming was linked, in a later analysis, to a missense variant in DCLRE1C.

CDR1 is SGHNT, CDR2 YYREEE, per germline (reference sequence). After removal of 2 bases from V and 4 bases from J, the junction contained 7 bases not matched to a gene. The CDR3 is 16 residues long. In the PCR, 60 Vbeta and 13 Jbeta primers were used. Original processing methods: A follow-up analysis tallied 60 million to 85 million unique TCR beta chains, roughly 11 million shared. Some clones are missing from TCRdb's copy, which holds only in-frame ones; the method was immunoSEQ multiplex PCR. The V and J calls and clone size come from that table; D and trimming were worked out from the DNA. The data hold about 140,000 clones, with 70% to 80% observed a single time.

The chain carries TRBV5-4 and TRBJ2-7; 12 positions match TRBD2. The TCR comes from a middle-aged man in good health and CMV-seropositive. Sequencing was carried out using PBMCs. CDR3 bases: TGTGCCAGCAGCTTAGGACTAGCGGGACCTATATACGAGCAGTACTTC. Residues: CASSLGLAGPIYEQYF.